The TCR beta chain described here comes from a study of CXCR3-negative and CXCR3-positive naive CD8 T cells. Study-level points and caveats: Naive CXCR3-positive and CXCR3-negative cells shared TRBV-TRBJ usage; memory cells diverged. Upon cryopreservation, CXCR3 expression partially decreased, and most assays used fresh PBMCs. Naive cells that were CXCR3-positive had more hydrophobic TRB CDR3s (compared with CXCR3-negative naive cells).

Researchers sorted around 300,000 cells of each CD8+ T cell subset in triplicate. TRB cDNA libraries were made by UMI-labeled 5' RACE. TCRdb re-analyzed the 5' RACE reads; it lists each CDR3 protein once, without DNA. The table counts 60,000 to 70,000 distinct CDR3 sequences; approximately 0.76% lies in the top ten. The CDR3 covers 13 residues. In germline, CDR1 is SQVTM, CDR2 ANQGSEA. In regard to this clonotype: As yet, its antigen is unknown.

J is TRBJ1-2 and V is TRBV29-1; TCRdb calls TRBD1, which cannot be checked without DNA. Material: naive CXCR3+ CD8+ T cells from blood. Subset in this sample: CD45RO-CCR7+CD27+CD95- naive CD8+ T cells expressing CXCR3 (TNR3+). The source of this sequence is a human donor in good health. Some clones in this sample may be carry-over from other donors' samples. CDR3 protein: CSVTDRNPGGYTF.